This T cell receptor beta chain stems from a study of cytomegalovirus exposure and HLA in healthy donors (dated by TCRdb to about 2017). Background for the entire study: An earlier analysis of approximately 550 of the donors reported approximately 290 Gb of sequence data and 100 million to 140 million unique TCR beta sequences from some 180 million T cells. To decide whether each TCR beta V gene segment behaved as functional or pseudogenic, an earlier analysis of some 570 of the donors relied on high-throughput TCR beta sequencing. A later analysis re-examined previously published TCR beta repertoires from several hundred donors and added high-resolution HLA genotyping to investigate patterns of TCR occurrence. A later genetic analysis took genome-wide SNP genotypes for about 65% of the 666 donors and used that subset as a discovery cohort. The study profiled the T cell repertoires of fewer than 850 subjects by immunosequencing and related them to cytomegalovirus serostatus. Across 398 genotyped donors of the cohort, an average of about 250,000 unique TCR beta nucleotide sequences per donor were sequenced, and approximately 19% of those sequences were non-productive. Class I and class II HLA loci were covered by the typing at four-digit resolution. Of the roughly 400 genotyped donors, over 70% fell in the genetic ancestry cluster associated with self-reported Caucasian donors. Donor age, sex, ethnicity and CMV serostatus were compiled together with the repertoire data. Besides the first cohort of around 670 subjects, a separate validation cohort made up of over a hundred different subjects was used. The study aimed to test whether cataloging public T cell receptors could reveal signatures of past pathogen exposure. An early release covering 500 to 750 HLA-typed donors comprised about 310 gigabases of sequencing data and around 85 million unique TCR sequences. To predict cytomegalovirus infection status, the study combined high-throughput TCR immunosequencing, statistical association of individual TCRs with disease status, and machine learning. Rather than using new phenotypic data, the later analysis identified candidate immune exposures from TCR beta sequences and from how often those sequences occurred across donors. All discovery cohort repertoires had been generated using a single sequencing platform. The number of donors typed differed by locus, with roughly 629-640 for A, B, C, DRB1 and DQB1, roughly 550 for DQA1, 600 to 610 for DPA1, and some 450 for DPB1. Several DR-DQ haplotypes were treated as single units for association and clustering because of strong linkage in the cohort. The investigation overall reported the following: Immune exposure information for the cohort was limited to CMV serostatus. A later genetic analysis reported fewer N-insertions in productive TCRs among donors in an Asian-associated ancestry cluster than the roughly 690-donor mean. In a later analysis, several top co-occurrence clusters were reported to appear linked to parvovirus B19, influenza, CMV and Epstein-Barr virus. Correlated functional status among segregating V segments might reflect linkage disequilibrium, but an unknown experimental factor could not be ruled out. The sequencing pipeline was judged likely to have produced a cluster of highly shared sequence variants as a technical artifact. Most CMV-associated TCR beta chains appeared to be HLA-restricted in a later analysis, and the HLA associations seemed to be driven largely by CMV exposure. A further reported finding was that TCR beta sequences accurately predicted the HLA-A and HLA-B alleles for most subjects in the first cohort. The authors suggested that the approach could potentially be generalized to other disease states and immunological phenotypes. Because HLA typing was missing for some donors at each locus, association tests included only the typed subset. A few of the identified cytomegalovirus-associated TCR beta chains were confirmed in vitro to be specific for cytomegalovirus antigens. Across donors, most TCR sequences were observed very rarely, whereas some public TCRs were present in many individuals. The classifier was reported to diagnose cytomegalovirus status with high specificity and sensitivity in both the original cohort and the validation cohort. Because counts were too low, some 16 rarely observed V segments, including chromosome 9 orphons, were excluded from the earlier analysis of 587 of the donors. The study listed 150 to 200 TCR beta chains as associated with cytomegalovirus. A later analysis found that HLA-associated TCR beta chains were more clonally expanded and had lower generation probabilities than equally common non-associated chains. Strong co-occurrence of HLA alleles, especially DR and DQ, made assigning TCR associations to individual alleles difficult. The 87-base-pair reads could not distinguish some IMGT-functional V segments, including TRBV6-2 and TRBV6-3, so those segments were excluded. In a later analysis, the rate of TCR association differed among HLA loci, with DRB1 alleles having the most associated TCRs and HLA-C alleles having the fewest. Only TCR beta chains were sequenced in this cohort, and the absence of alpha or paired-chain data limited detectable features. The presence/absence analyses assumed that sequencing depth was roughly uniform across donors, and that assumption may not be true. A later analysis associated about 17,000 TCR beta sequences with specific HLA alleles at a false discovery rate of 0.05. In an earlier analysis of some 500 of the donors, most TCR beta V segments were observed in productive rearrangements about 90% or about 30% of the time, broadly matching IMGT annotations. In a later genetic analysis, a missense DCLRE1C variant was associated with V-gene and J-gene trimming of TCR beta chains, and the association was replicated in an independent cohort.

In total, roughly 710 healthy bone marrow donors made up the cohort. All cohort members were sampled while nominally healthy, although unrecorded immune exposures were likely present. The donor tested CMV seropositive, placing the donor among the 289 seropositive members of the cohort. A peripheral blood sample was provided by each donor, and peripheral blood mononuclear cells were used for TCR beta sequencing. Genomic DNA was extracted from the blood cell samples with the Qiagen DNeasy Blood Extraction Kit. V drops 6 bases and J drops 4 bases, leaving 12 bases in between. The CDR3 sequence holds 13 residues, the cysteine and phenylalanine included. The retained sequence is limited to the CDR3, 39 bases, with the frame set at the first base. From the germline V gene, CDR1 is MNHEY and CDR2 is SVGAGI. Receptors were amplified or captured by the immunoSEQ multiplex PCR assay. A mixture of 60 forward primers for TCR Vbeta segments and 13 reverse primers for TCR Jbeta segments was used in the multiplex PCR. The CDR3 region of rearranged TCR beta genes was amplified from genomic DNA by a multiplex PCR assay. On the Illumina HiSeq System, the amplified TCR beta libraries were sequenced as 87-base-pair reads. The study's processing was this. A later analysis counted about 80 million unique TCR beta chains across the approximately 700 repertoires, and about 10 million of these chains were shared by at least two donors. Raw reads were error-corrected and collapsed into unique sequences by a nearest-neighbor algorithm in which closely related sequences were merged to remove PCR and sequencing errors. CDR3 sequences were aligned to IMGT reference sequences to assign V, D and J gene segments. For a sequence to be retained, a match of at least six nucleotides was required to both a V gene segment and a J gene segment. A rearrangement counted as productive if the CDR3 had no stop codons and remained in frame with V and J, and every other rearrangement counted as non-productive. Following IMGT convention, CDR3 was defined as the stretch from the second conserved V-encoded cysteine up to the conserved J-encoded phenylalanine. In an earlier analysis of more than 550 of the donors, sequences lacking an unambiguous match to a single V gene segment were excluded. An earlier analysis of fewer than 750 of the donors called V segments functional above 56.7% productive rearrangements and segregating when the between-donor standard deviation exceeded 5%. To diagnose cytomegalovirus status from the catalog of TCR beta chain sequences, a statistical classification framework was built. V and J gene assignment, in a later analysis, came from comparing TCR nucleotide sequences with IMGT/GENE-DB human TR gene sequences. Using the TCRdist pipeline, a later analysis assigned CDR3 sequences along with most-parsimonious VDJ recombination scenarios. In a later analysis, each TCR beta chain was defined by its CDR3 amino acid sequence together with its V-gene family, and reads without a unique V-gene family were excluded. A later analysis removed roughly 590 highly shared, low-generation-probability nucleotide sequences to deal with suspected cross-contamination and a sequencing artifact. A later analysis calculated a clonal expansion index for each public chain from normalized within-repertoire ranks of inferred template counts. In a later analysis, generation probabilities were computed with a VDJ recombination model fitted to out-of-frame rearrangements, and the resulting probabilities were checked against IGoR. In a later analysis, hypergeometric tests were used to score TCR-TCR, TCR-HLA and TCR-CMV co-occurrence, with a repertoire-size bias correction applied to TCR pairs. False discovery rates were estimated in a later analysis by permuting HLA or CMV assignments 20 times. A later analysis grouped co-occurring TCRs with DBSCAN, adding TCRdist sequence similarity when clustering within HLA-allele-positive subsets. Repertoires with fewer than 30,000 or more than 120,000 public chains were left out of co-occurrence clustering, as were about 5 repertoires with anomalous nucleotide sharing. This immuneACCESS table, as held by TCRdb, lists in-frame sequences with V and J called but not all clones. Of the missing ones, under half trace to an unresolved V gene in checked studies; the others have no known cause. V and J calls and clone size are as listed in that table; D and trimming were resolved from the DNA. Recorded for this sample are around 160,000 clones; 55% to 70% of them occurred a single time. About 2.5% of the sample comes from the top ten.

With regard to this clone: There is no known antigen for this receptor. No base quality values were provided; no much bigger clone lies one nucleotide off.

The sequence joins TRBV6-5 to TRBJ1-1; the D gene is perhaps TRBD1, from 5 matching bases. Material: PBMCs. This sequence was found in a woman between 35 and 50 years old in good health and CMV-seropositive. The sequence in DNA is TGTGCCAGCAGCCGGGCCGGGGGCACTGAAGCTTTCTTT. It translates as CASSRAGGTEAFF.